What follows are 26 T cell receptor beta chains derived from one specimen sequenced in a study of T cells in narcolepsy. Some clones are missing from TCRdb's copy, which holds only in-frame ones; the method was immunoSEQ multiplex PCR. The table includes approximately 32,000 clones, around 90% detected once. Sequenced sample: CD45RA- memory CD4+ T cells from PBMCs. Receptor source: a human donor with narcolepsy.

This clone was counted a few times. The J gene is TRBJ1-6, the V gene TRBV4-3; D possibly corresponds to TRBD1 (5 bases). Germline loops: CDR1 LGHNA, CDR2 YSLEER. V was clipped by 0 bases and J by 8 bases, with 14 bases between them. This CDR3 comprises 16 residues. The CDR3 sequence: CASSQDGVGGDSPLHF. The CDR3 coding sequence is TGCGCCAGCAGCCAAGATGGGGTCGGGGGGGATTCACCCCTCCACTTT.

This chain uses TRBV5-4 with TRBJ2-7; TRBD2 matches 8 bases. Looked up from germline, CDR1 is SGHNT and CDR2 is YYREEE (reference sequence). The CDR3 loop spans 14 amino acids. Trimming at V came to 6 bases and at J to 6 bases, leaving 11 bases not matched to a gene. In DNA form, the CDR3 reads TGTGCCAGCACCCACCCGGGACTAGGGTCCGAGCAGTACTTC. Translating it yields CASTHPGLGSEQYF.

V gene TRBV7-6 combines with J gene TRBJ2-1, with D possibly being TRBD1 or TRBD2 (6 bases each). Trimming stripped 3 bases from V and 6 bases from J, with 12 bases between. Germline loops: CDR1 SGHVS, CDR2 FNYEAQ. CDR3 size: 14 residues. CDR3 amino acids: CASSFGGRANEQFF. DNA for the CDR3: TGTGCCAGCAGCTTTGGGGGGCGGGCCAATGAGCAGTTCTTC. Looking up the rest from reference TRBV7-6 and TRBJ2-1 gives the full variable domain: GAGVSQSPRYKVTKRGQDVALRCDPISGHVSLYWYRQALGQGPEFLTYFNYEAQQDKSGLPNDRFSAERPEGSISTLTIQRTEQRDSAMYRCASSFGGRANEQFFGPGTRLTVL.

DNA for the CDR3: TGTGCCAGCAGCCAATTGACTAGCTCAGATACGCAGTATTTT. Translation: CASSQLTSSDTQYF. The gene calls are TRBV4-2 and TRBJ2-3, with 7 bases matching TRBD2. This CDR3 has 14 residues. Germline CDR1 is LGHNA and CDR2 is YNFKEQ. V lost 2 bases to trimming and J lost 4 bases; unmatched junction nucleotides: 3.

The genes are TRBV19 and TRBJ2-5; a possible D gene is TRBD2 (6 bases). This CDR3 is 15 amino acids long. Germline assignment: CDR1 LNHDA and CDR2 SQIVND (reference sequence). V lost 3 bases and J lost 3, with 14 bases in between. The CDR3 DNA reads TGTGCCAGTAGTATCGGCCGCGGGGATAAAGAGACCCAGTACTTC. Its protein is CASSIGRGDKETQYF. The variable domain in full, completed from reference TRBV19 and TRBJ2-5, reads DGGITQSPKYLFRKEGQNVTLSCEQNLNHDAMYWYRQDPGQGLRLIYYSQIVNDFQKGDIAEGYSVSREKKESFPLTVTSAQKNPTAFYLCASSIGRGDKETQYFGPGTRLLVL.

The CDR3 DNA sequence: TGTGCCAGCAGCCAGGGCCCAAGGGGAGCTAACTATGGCTACACCTTC. This translates into CASSQGPRGANYGYTF. The chain has TRBV7-2 and TRBJ1-2; D is possibly TRBD1 (5 bases). Germline V CDR1 and CDR2: SGHTA, FQGNSA. This CDR3 is built from 16 residues. The V end lost 5 bases, the J end lost 0 bases, and 16 bases lay between the germline ends.

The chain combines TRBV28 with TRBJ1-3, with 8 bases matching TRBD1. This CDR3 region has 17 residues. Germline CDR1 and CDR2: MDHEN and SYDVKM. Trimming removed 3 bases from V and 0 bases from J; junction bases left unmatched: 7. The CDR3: CASSFVGQEYSGNTIYF. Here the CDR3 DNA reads TGTGCCAGCAGTTTCGTGGGACAGGAATACTCTGGAAACACCATATATTTT. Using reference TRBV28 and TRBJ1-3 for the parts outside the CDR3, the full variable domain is DVKVTQSSRYLVKRTGEKVFLECVQDMDHENMFWYRQDPGLGLRLIYFSYDVKMKEKGDIPEGYSVSREKKERFSLILESASTNQTSMYLCASSFVGQEYSGNTIYFGEGSWLTVV.

For the CDR3, the DNA is TGTGCCAGCAGTTTATGGGCCGGTTCGGAGACCCAGTACTTC. It yields the protein CASSLWAGSETQYF. This chain connects TRBV27 to TRBJ2-5; D unclear. The CDR3 loop spans 14 amino acids. The V end lost 1 base, the J end lost 5 bases, and 11 bases lay between the germline ends. Germline CDR1 is MNHEY and CDR2 is SMNVEV (reference sequence).

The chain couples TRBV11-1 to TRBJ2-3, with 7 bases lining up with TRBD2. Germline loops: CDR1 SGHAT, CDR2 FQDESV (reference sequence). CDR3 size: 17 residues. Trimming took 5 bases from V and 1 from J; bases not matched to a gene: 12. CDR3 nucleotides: TGTGCCAGCAGCATACCCCAAAGCACTAGCGGCACAGATACGCAGTATTTT. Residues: CASSIPQSTSGTDTQYF.

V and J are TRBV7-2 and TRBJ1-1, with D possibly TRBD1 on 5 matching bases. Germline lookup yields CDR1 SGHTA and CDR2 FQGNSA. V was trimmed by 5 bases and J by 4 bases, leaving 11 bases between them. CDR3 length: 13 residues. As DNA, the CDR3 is TGTGCCAGCAGCCGCGGGACCGCCACTGAAGCTTTCTTT. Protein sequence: CASSRGTATEAFF.

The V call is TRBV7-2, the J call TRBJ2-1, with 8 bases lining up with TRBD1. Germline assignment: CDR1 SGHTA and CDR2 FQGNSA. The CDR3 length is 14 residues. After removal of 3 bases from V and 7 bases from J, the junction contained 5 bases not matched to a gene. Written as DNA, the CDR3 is TGTGCCAGCAGCTTCTCAGACAGGGGAAATGAGCAGTTCTTC. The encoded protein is CASSFSDRGNEQFF.

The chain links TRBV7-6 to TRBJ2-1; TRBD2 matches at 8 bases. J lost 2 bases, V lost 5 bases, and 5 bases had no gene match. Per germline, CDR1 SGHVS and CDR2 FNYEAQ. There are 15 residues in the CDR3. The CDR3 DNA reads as TGTGCCAGCAGCCCCACTAGCGGTGCCTACAATGAGCAGTTCTTC. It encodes CASSPTSGAYNEQFF.

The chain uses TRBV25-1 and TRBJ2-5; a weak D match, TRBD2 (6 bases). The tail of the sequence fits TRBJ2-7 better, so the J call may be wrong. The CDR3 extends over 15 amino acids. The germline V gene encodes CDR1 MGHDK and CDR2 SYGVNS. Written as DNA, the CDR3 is TGTGCCAGCAGCGGGTCCGGGACTCTCTCCTACGAGCAGTACTTC. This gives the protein CASSGSGTLSYEQYF.

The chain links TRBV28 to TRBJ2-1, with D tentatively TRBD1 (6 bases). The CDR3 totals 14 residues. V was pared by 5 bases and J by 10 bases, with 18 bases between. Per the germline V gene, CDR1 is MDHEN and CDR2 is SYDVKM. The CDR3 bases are TGTGCCAGCAGTCCCCCGGGACACCCTTCGGAGCAGTTCTTC. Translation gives CASSPPGHPSEQFF.

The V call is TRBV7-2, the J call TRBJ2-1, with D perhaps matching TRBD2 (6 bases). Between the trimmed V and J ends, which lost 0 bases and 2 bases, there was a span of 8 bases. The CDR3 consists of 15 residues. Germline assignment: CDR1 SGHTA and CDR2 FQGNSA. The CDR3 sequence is CASSLATGAYNEQFF. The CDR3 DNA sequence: TGTGCCAGCAGCTTAGCGACGGGGGCCTACAATGAGCAGTTCTTC.

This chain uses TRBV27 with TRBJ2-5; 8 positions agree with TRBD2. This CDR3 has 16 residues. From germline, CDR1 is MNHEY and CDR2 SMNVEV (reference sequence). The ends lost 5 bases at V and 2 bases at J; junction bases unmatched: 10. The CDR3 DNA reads TGTGCCAGCAGTCCAACGGGGGGGAGGGTGCAAGAGACCCAGTACTTC. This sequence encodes CASSPTGGRVQETQYF.

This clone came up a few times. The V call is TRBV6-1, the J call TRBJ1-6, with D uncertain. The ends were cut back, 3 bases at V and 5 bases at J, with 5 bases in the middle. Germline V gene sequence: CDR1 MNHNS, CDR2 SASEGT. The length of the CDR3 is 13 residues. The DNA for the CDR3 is TGTGCCAGCAGTGACGGAGATAATTCACCCCTCCACTTT. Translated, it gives CASSDGDNSPLHF.

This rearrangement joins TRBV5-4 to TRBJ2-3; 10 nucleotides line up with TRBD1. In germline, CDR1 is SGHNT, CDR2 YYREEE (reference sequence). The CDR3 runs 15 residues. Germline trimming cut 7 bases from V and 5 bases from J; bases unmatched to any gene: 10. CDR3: CASLRQGAAGDTQYF. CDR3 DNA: TGTGCCAGCCTCAGACAGGGGGCCGCAGGAGATACGCAGTATTTT. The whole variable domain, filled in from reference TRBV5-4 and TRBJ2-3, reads ETGVTQSPTHLIKTRGQQVTLRCSSQSGHNTVSWYQQALGQGPQFIFQYYREEENGRGNFPPRFSGLQFPNYSSELNVNALELDDSALYLCASLRQGAAGDTQYFGPGTRLTVL.

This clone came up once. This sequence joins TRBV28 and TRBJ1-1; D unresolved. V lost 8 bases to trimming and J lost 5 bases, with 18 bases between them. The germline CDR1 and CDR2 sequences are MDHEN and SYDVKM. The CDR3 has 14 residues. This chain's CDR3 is CASRLPGPGTEAFF. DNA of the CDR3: TGTGCCAGCCGCCTCCCCGGCCCGGGAACTGAAGCTTTCTTT.

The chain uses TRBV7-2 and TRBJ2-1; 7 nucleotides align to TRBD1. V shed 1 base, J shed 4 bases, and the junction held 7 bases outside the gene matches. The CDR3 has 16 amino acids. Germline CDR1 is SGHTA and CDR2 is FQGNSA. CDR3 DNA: TGTGCCAGCAGCTTAGGTTTCGGACAGGCTTACAATGAGCAGTTCTTC. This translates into CASSLGFGQAYNEQFF.

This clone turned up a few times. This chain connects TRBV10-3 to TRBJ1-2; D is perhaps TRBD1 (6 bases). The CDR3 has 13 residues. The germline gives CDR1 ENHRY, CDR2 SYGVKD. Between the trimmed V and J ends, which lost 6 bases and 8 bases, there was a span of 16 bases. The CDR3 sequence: CAISVDRIGGYTF. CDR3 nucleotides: TGTGCCATCAGCGTTGACAGGATCGGGGGCTACACCTTC.

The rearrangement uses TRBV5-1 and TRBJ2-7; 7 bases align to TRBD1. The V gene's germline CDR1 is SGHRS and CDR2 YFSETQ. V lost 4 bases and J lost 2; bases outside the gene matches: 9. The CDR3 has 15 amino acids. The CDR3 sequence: CASSPGQAAAYEQYF. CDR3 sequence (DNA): TGCGCCAGCAGCCCAGGACAGGCTGCGGCCTACGAGCAGTACTTC.

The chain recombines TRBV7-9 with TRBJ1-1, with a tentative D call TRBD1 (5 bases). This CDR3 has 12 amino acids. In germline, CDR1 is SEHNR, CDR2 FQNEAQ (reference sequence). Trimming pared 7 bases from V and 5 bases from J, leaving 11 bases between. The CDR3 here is CASTPRGTEAFF. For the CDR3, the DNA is TGTGCCAGCACCCCGAGGGGAACTGAAGCTTTCTTT.

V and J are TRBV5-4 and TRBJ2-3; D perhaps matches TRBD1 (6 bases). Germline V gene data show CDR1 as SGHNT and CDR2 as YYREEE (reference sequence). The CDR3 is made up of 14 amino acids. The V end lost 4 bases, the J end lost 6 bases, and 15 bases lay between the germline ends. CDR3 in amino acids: CASSTDPQGDTQYF. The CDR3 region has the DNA TGTGCCAGCAGCACGGACCCTCAGGGGGATACGCAGTATTTT.

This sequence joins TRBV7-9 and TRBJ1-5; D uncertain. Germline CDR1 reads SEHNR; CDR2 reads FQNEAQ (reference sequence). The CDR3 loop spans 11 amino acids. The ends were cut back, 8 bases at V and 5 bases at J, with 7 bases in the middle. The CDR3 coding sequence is TGTGCCAGCGGGTCGTATCAGCCCCAGCATTTT. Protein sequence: CASGSYQPQHF.

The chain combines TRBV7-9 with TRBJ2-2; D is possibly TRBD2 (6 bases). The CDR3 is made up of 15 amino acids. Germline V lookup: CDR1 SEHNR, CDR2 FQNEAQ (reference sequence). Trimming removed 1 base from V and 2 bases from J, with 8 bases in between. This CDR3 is CASSLGTKNTGELFF. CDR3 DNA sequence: TGTGCCAGCAGCTTAGGGACTAAAAACACCGGGGAGCTGTTTTTT.